This TCR beta chain was sequenced during a study of blood T cell repertoires in COVID-19. Libraries were prepared by immunoSEQ multiplex PCR; TCRdb keeps only in-frame clonotypes and omits some of them. In the table there are about 200,000 clones, about nine tenths of which are singletons. This clone has only one observation. Germline V gene lookup returns CDR1 SGHAT and CDR2 FQNNGV. The CDR3 extends over 17 amino acids. With 2 bases removed from V and 0 bases from J, the gap between germline ends came to 11 bases. The sample consisted of peripheral blood. The chain joins TRBV11-2 to TRBJ1-6, with D uncertain. This receptor was taken from a woman in her forties or fifties with acute or convalescent COVID-19. The DNA of the CDR3 is TGTGCCAGCAGCTTATTCGTCACGAGCTCCTATAATTCACCCCTCCACTTT. Translation gives CASSLFVTSSYNSPLHF. Combining the CDR3 with reference TRBV11-2 and TRBJ1-6 gives the whole variable domain EAGVAQSPRYKIIEKRQSVAFWCNPISGHATLYWYQQILGQGPKLLIQFQNNGVVDDSQLPKDRFSAERLKGVDSTLKIQPAKLEDSAVYLCASSLFVTSSYNSPLHFGNGTRLTVT.